The rows below give T cell receptor beta chains drawn from one sample of a study of blood T cell repertoires in COVID-19. Measured with immunoSEQ multiplex PCR; TCRdb has only the in-frame clones, and not every one. The sample lists around 160,000 clones; over 85% were seen once. The sequenced sample consisted of peripheral blood. The receptor source for this set is an older woman with COVID-19, enrolled during active disease. Both conserved end residues are part of each CDR3. The D gene is left open where the match is weak. The listing skips clone size in some rows; elsewhere it reads once, few, many or a size class.

abundance: .
d_gene: .
v_gene: TRBV9
j_gene: TRBJ2-1
CDR3nt: TGTGCCAGCAGCGTCAATGGGGGGAATGAGCAGTTCTTC
CDR3aa: CASSVNGGNEQFF

abundance: .
d_gene: .
v_gene: TRBV12-3/TRBV12-4
j_gene: TRBJ1-1
CDR3nt: TGTGCCAGCAGCCGACGACAGAACACTGAAGCTTTCTTT
CDR3aa: CASSRRQNTEAFF

abundance: .
d_gene: TRBD1
v_gene: TRBV6-2/TRBV6-3
j_gene: TRBJ2-1
CDR3nt: TGTGCCAGCAGTTACCGGGACAGGGTATCTTACTCCGCGGGGAATGAGCAGTTCTTC
CDR3aa: CASSYRDRVSYSAGNEQFF

abundance: .
d_gene: .
v_gene: TRBV7-6
j_gene: TRBJ2-1
CDR3nt: TGTGCCAGCACCCCCGGGACACAAACCTACAATGAGCAGTTCTTC
CDR3aa: CASTPGTQTYNEQFF

abundance: .
d_gene: TRBD1
v_gene: TRBV12-3/TRBV12-4
j_gene: TRBJ2-5
CDR3nt: TGTGCCAGCAGTTTGTTCAGGGGGGAGACCCAGTACTTC
CDR3aa: CASSLFRGETQYF

abundance: once
d_gene: TRBD2
v_gene: TRBV29-1
j_gene: TRBJ2-3
CDR3nt: TGCAGCGTTGAAACGACTAGCGGGGACCCAGATACGCAGTATTTT
CDR3aa: CSVETTSGDPDTQYF

abundance: .
d_gene: TRBD1
v_gene: TRBV7-3
j_gene: TRBJ1-1
CDR3nt: TGTGCCAGCAGCCATGGACAGGGGGCAGGAACTGAAGCTTTCTTT
CDR3aa: CASSHGQGAGTEAFF

abundance: .
d_gene: .
v_gene: TRBV12-3/TRBV12-4
j_gene: TRBJ2-7
CDR3nt: TGTGCCAGCAGTTTAAACGGGAAGCAGTACTTC
CDR3aa: CASSLNGKQYF

abundance: .
d_gene: .
v_gene: TRBV5-1
j_gene: TRBJ1-2
CDR3nt: TGCGCCAGCAGCGAACCAGGCTATGGCTACACCTTC
CDR3aa: CASSEPGYGYTF

abundance: .
d_gene: TRBD1
v_gene: TRBV11-2
j_gene: TRBJ1-2
CDR3nt: TGTGCCAGCAGCTTCCCCCGAGGAACAGGGGGGTTCAACTATGGCTACACCTTC
CDR3aa: CASSFPRGTGGFNYGYTF

abundance: .
d_gene: TRBD1
v_gene: TRBV15
j_gene: TRBJ1-3
CDR3nt: TGTGCCACCAGCAGCTTTCGCAGCGGGACAGGGGGAAACACCATATATTTT
CDR3aa: CATSSFRSGTGGNTIYF

abundance: .
d_gene: .
v_gene: TRBV10-3
j_gene: TRBJ1-1
CDR3nt: TGTGCCATCAGTGGCCATACAGGGAACCTAATGAACACTGAAGCTTTCTTT
CDR3aa: CAISGHTGNLMNTEAFF

abundance: .
d_gene: TRBD1
v_gene: TRBV4-3
j_gene: TRBJ2-1
CDR3nt: TGCGCCAGCAGCCAAGACGGTCCAGGGGGCTCCTACAATGAGCAGTTCTTC
CDR3aa: CASSQDGPGGSYNEQFF

abundance: .
d_gene: TRBD1
v_gene: TRBV19
j_gene: TRBJ1-2
CDR3nt: TGTGCCAGTAACAGACAGGGGAACTATGGCTACACCTTC
CDR3aa: CASNRQGNYGYTF

abundance: .
d_gene: TRBD1
v_gene: TRBV3-1/TRBV3-2
j_gene: TRBJ2-1
CDR3nt: TGTGCCAGCAGCCAAATTACTCTTGGGAAAGGGGGCTATGAGCAGTTCTTC
CDR3aa: CASSQITLGKGGYEQFF

abundance: .
d_gene: .
v_gene: TRBV7-9
j_gene: TRBJ2-7
CDR3nt: TGTGCCAGCAGCTTAGGGGACACCCTCTACGAGCAGTACTTC
CDR3aa: CASSLGDTLYEQYF

abundance: .
d_gene: .
v_gene: TRBV4-3
j_gene: TRBJ2-3
CDR3nt: TGCGCCAGCAGCATCAACCATGGGACTTCAGATACGCAGTATTTT
CDR3aa: CASSINHGTSDTQYF

abundance: .
d_gene: .
v_gene: TRBV5-8
j_gene: TRBJ1-6
CDR3nt: TGTGCCAGCAGCCTAGATCTGGGGGCGAGAGATGTTGATTCACCCCTCCACTTT
CDR3aa: CASSLDLGARDVDSPLHF

abundance: .
d_gene: .
v_gene: TRBV7-9
j_gene: TRBJ2-3
CDR3nt: TGTGCCAGCAGCTTTTTAGGGGTGGGCACAGATACGCAGTATTTT
CDR3aa: CASSFLGVGTDTQYF

abundance: .
d_gene: .
v_gene: TRBV29-1
j_gene: TRBJ1-5
CDR3nt: TGCAGCCCCGAGGGGGGGGGCGAGCCCCAGCATTTT
CDR3aa: CSPEGGGEPQHF

abundance: .
d_gene: TRBD1
v_gene: TRBV6-5
j_gene: TRBJ1-6
CDR3nt: TGTGCCAGCAGTCTACCGGGACAGGGTAATTCACCCCTCCACTTT
CDR3aa: CASSLPGQGNSPLHF

abundance: .
d_gene: .
v_gene: TRBV19
j_gene: TRBJ1-1
CDR3nt: TGTGCCAGTAGTATGGTAGTGAACACTGAAGCTTTCTTT
CDR3aa: CASSMVVNTEAFF

abundance: .
d_gene: .
v_gene: TRBV4-3
j_gene: TRBJ2-7
CDR3nt: TGCGCCAGCAGCCAAGATACGGGGGTCCCGTTCTACGAGCAGTACTTC
CDR3aa: CASSQDTGVPFYEQYF

abundance: .
d_gene: TRBD2
v_gene: TRBV7-9
j_gene: TRBJ2-1
CDR3nt: TGTGCCAGCAGCTTGGGGACTAGCAATGAGCAGTTCTTC
CDR3aa: CASSLGTSNEQFF

abundance: .
d_gene: .
v_gene: TRBV30
j_gene: TRBJ2-1
CDR3nt: TGTGCCTGGAGTGTGGGGCAGCCAACCTACAATGAGCAGTTCTTC
CDR3aa: CAWSVGQPTYNEQFF

abundance: .
d_gene: TRBD1
v_gene: TRBV27
j_gene: TRBJ1-2
CDR3nt: TGTGCCAGCAGTTTACTTGGCAGGGGGCCTTCTAACTATGGCTACACCTTC
CDR3aa: CASSLLGRGPSNYGYTF

abundance: .
d_gene: .
v_gene: TRBV25-1
j_gene: TRBJ2-1
CDR3nt: TGTGCCAGCAGTGGTCTACAGGACAGCTACTCCTACAATGAGCAGTTCTTC
CDR3aa: CASSGLQDSYSYNEQFF

abundance: .
d_gene: .
v_gene: TRBV11-2
j_gene: TRBJ1-2
CDR3nt: TGTGCCAGCAGCTTAGGGACAGCATATGGCTACACCTTC
CDR3aa: CASSLGTAYGYTF

abundance: .
d_gene: .
v_gene: TRBV5-6
j_gene: TRBJ1-4
CDR3nt: TGTGCCAGCAGCTTGTTTGGACAGCGAAATGAAAAACTGTTTTTT
CDR3aa: CASSLFGQRNEKLFF

abundance: .
d_gene: TRBD1
v_gene: TRBV19
j_gene: TRBJ1-1
CDR3nt: TGTGCCAGTAGTATCGGACAGGCGAACACTGAAGCTTTCTTT
CDR3aa: CASSIGQANTEAFF

abundance: .
d_gene: TRBD1
v_gene: TRBV6-2/TRBV6-3
j_gene: TRBJ1-1
CDR3nt: TGTGCCAGCAGTCGTGGGACAGGGGTCACTGAAGCTTTCTTT
CDR3aa: CASSRGTGVTEAFF

abundance: .
d_gene: TRBD1
v_gene: TRBV4-3
j_gene: TRBJ2-1
CDR3nt: TGCGCCAGCAGCCAAGACGACAACAGGGGGACGCACTACAATGAGCAGTTCTTC
CDR3aa: CASSQDDNRGTHYNEQFF

abundance: .
d_gene: .
v_gene: TRBV6-2/TRBV6-3
j_gene: TRBJ1-5
CDR3nt: TGTGCCAGCAGTTACGGTCAGGGCAATCAGCCCCAGCATTTT
CDR3aa: CASSYGQGNQPQHF

abundance: .
d_gene: .
v_gene: TRBV7-9
j_gene: TRBJ2-3
CDR3nt: TGTGCCAGCAGCTTTCCGGGGAGTAGCGCAGATACGCAGTATTTT
CDR3aa: CASSFPGSSADTQYF

abundance: .
d_gene: .
v_gene: TRBV27
j_gene: TRBJ2-7
CDR3nt: TGTGCCAGCAGTTTACGGGTCGGGGTCGCCGCCGAGCAGTACTTC
CDR3aa: CASSLRVGVAAEQYF

abundance: .
d_gene: TRBD1
v_gene: TRBV19
j_gene: TRBJ1-6
CDR3nt: TGTGCCACCGAGGCCGGGACAGGGAATTCACCCCTCCACTTT
CDR3aa: CATEAGTGNSPLHF